A single sample is the source of the 13 T cell receptor beta chains below, sequenced in a study of a mutant IDH1 vaccine in newly diagnosed glioma. Only in-frame clones appear in the TCRdb table, and some are missing; sequencing was by immunoSEQ multiplex PCR. Among roughly 60,000 clones listed, roughly 85% were seen once. Their antigen targets remain unknown. This sample's time point: week 23, last vaccination. The vaccine gave 300 ug of a 20-mer mutant IDH1 peptide subcutaneously per dose. Sample: PBMCs, taken from a glioma patient whose treatment included an IDH1 peptide vaccine. These receptors originate from a man in his thirties or forties with glioma.

The genes are TRBV19 and TRBJ1-1, with unresolved D. Germline CDR1 and CDR2: LNHDA and SQIVND (reference sequence). The V end lost 2 bases, the J end lost 10 bases, and 17 bases lay between the germline ends. CDR3 length: 14 residues. The CDR3 is CASSITASFYGAFF. In DNA form, the CDR3 reads TGTGCCAGTAGTATAACCGCCTCTTTCTACGGAGCTTTCTTT. The complete variable domain, with remaining parts taken from reference TRBV19 and TRBJ1-1, reads DGGITQSPKYLFRKEGQNVTLSCEQNLNHDAMYWYRQDPGQGLRLIYYSQIVNDFQKGDIAEGYSVSREKKESFPLTVTSAQKNPTAFYLCASSITASFYGAFFGQGTRLTVV.

V gene TRBV5-1 combines with J gene TRBJ2-3, with a possible D match to TRBD2 (6 bases). The germline gives CDR1 SGHRS, CDR2 YFSETQ. The CDR3 is 14 residues long. V shed 0 bases and J shed 4 bases, with 9 bases lying between them. The CDR3 nucleotides are TGCGCCAGCAGCTTGGAACTAGCCGCAGATACGCAGTATTTT. Translation gives CASSLELAADTQYF.

In DNA, the CDR3 is TGTGCCAGCAGTTGGGACACTGAAGCTTTCTTT. Its translation: CASSWDTEAFF. The chain carries TRBV6-5 and TRBJ1-1; the D is unclear. This CDR3 comprises 11 residues. From germline, CDR1 is MNHEY and CDR2 SVGAGI. The V gene lost 4 bases and the J gene lost 3 bases, with 3 bases spanning the gap.

The chain uses TRBV6-6 and TRBJ2-3; D remains ambiguous. The length of the CDR3 is 15 residues. V lost 0 bases, J lost 2 bases, and 9 bases lay in between. Germline V gene sequence: CDR1 MNHNY, CDR2 SVGAGI (reference sequence). The CDR3 loop reads CASSYSQDPTDTQYF. CDR3 DNA: TGTGCCAGCAGTTACTCGCAAGACCCCACAGATACGCAGTATTTT.

The CDR3 loop reads CATGQEETQYF. The CDR3, as DNA: TGTGCCACCGGCCAGGAGGAGACCCAGTACTTC. This chain joins TRBV2 and TRBJ2-5; unclear D gene. The germline V and J ends were trimmed by 10 bases and 5 bases, with 11 bases remaining between them. CDR1 is SNHLY and CDR2 is FYNNEI in the germline V gene. The CDR3 is 11 amino acids. The full variable domain, its missing parts supplied by reference TRBV2 and TRBJ2-5, is EPEVTQTPSHQVTQMGQEVILRCVPISNHLYFYWYRQILGQKVEFLVSFYNNEISEKSEIFDDQFSVERPDGSNFTLKIRSTKLEDSAMYFCATGQEETQYFGPGTRLLVL.

The chain combines TRBV7-9 with TRBJ1-2; no reliable D call. Germline CDR1 SEHNR, CDR2 FQNEAQ (reference sequence). The CDR3 consists of 14 residues. V was cut by 2 bases and J by 2 bases, with 9 bases left in between. The CDR3 region is CASSLRENNYGYTF. The CDR3 DNA reads as TGTGCCAGCAGCTTAAGGGAGAACAACTATGGCTACACCTTC.

The rearrangement joins TRBV7-8 to TRBJ1-3; a weak D match, TRBD1 (5 bases). V was trimmed by 1 base and J by 2 bases, leaving 9 bases between them. This CDR3 is 15 amino acids long. Germline CDR1 reads SGHVS; CDR2 reads FQNEAQ. CDR3 residues: CASSLEGTAGNTIYF. In DNA, the CDR3 is TGTGCCAGCAGCTTAGAAGGGACCGCTGGAAACACCATATATTTT. Based on the CDR3 plus reference TRBV7-8 and TRBJ1-3, the full variable domain is GAGVSQSPRYKVAKRGQDVALRCDPISGHVSLFWYQQALGQGPEFLTYFQNEAQLDKSGLPSDRFFAERPEGSVSTLKIQRTQQEDSAVYLCASSLEGTAGNTIYFGEGSWLTVV.

V is TRBV7-2 and J is TRBJ1-5; D remains ambiguous. The CDR3 loop spans 15 amino acids. Germline V CDR1 and CDR2: SGHTA, FQGNSA. V gave up 5 bases and J gave up 0 bases, with 11 bases separating them. The CDR3 loop reads CASSRVQNSNQPQHF. The DNA for the CDR3 is TGTGCCAGCAGCCGCGTACAGAATAGCAATCAGCCCCAGCATTTT.

This sequence joins TRBV5-3 and TRBJ1-2; unclear D gene. TRBV5-3 is an open reading frame whose function is uncertain. The CDR3 extends over 13 amino acids. The V gene lost 0 bases and the J gene lost 1 base, with 4 bases spanning the gap. This CDR3 is CARSLARNYGYTF. DNA of the CDR3: TGTGCCAGAAGCTTGGCGCGTAACTATGGCTACACCTTC.

This chain uses TRBV6-5 with TRBJ2-7; D is possibly TRBD1 or TRBD2 (5 bases each). This CDR3 spans 14 amino acids. Looked up from germline, CDR1 is MNHEY and CDR2 is SVGAGI. V gave up 3 bases and J gave up 3 bases, with 12 bases separating them. The CDR3 loop reads CASSYNEGSYEQYF. As DNA, the CDR3 is TGTGCCAGCAGTTATAATGAGGGGAGCTACGAGCAGTACTTC.

The rearrangement joins TRBV7-9 to TRBJ1-6; D is uncertain. The CDR3 has 16 residues. CDR1 is SEHNR and CDR2 is FQNEAQ in the germline V gene (reference sequence). V lost 1 base and J 0 bases, leaving 7 bases between the germline ends. The CDR3: CASSLVSLSYNSPLHF. In DNA form, the CDR3 reads TGTGCCAGCAGCTTAGTTTCACTCTCCTATAATTCACCCCTCCACTTT.

The CDR3 coding sequence is TGCAGTGCTGGGAGGTCTGGCTACACCTTC. This gives the protein CSAGRSGYTF. The chain carries TRBV20-1 and TRBJ1-2; no firm D call. Germline-derived CDR1 and CDR2 are DFQATT and SNEGSKA (reference sequence). The CDR3 has 10 residues. The V gene lost 5 bases and the J gene lost 7 bases, with 8 bases spanning the gap.

The genes are TRBV5-1 and TRBJ1-2; a possible D gene is TRBD1 (6 bases). The CDR3 totals 17 residues. Trimming pared 0 bases from V and 2 bases from J, leaving 17 bases between. CDR1 and CDR2 from the germline V gene are SGHRS and YFSETQ. The CDR3 DNA sequence: TGCGCCAGCAGCTTGGACGGACAGAAGAATAGGAACTATGGCTACACCTTC. Its protein product is CASSLDGQKNRNYGYTF.